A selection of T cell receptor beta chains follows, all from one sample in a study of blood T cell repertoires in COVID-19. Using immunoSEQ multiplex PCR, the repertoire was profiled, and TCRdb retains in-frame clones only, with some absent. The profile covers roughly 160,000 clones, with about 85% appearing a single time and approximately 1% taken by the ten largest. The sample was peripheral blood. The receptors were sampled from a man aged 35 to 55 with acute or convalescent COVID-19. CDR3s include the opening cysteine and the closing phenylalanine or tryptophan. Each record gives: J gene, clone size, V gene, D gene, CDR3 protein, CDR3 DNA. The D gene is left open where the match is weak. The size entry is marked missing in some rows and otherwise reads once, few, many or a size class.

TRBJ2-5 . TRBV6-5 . CASDWGKTQYF TGTGCCTCGGACTGGGGAAAGACCCAGTACTTC
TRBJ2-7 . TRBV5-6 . CASSKGGAPYEQYF TGTGCCAGCAGCAAAGGAGGGGCCCCCTACGAGCAGTACTTC
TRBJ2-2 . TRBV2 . CASSPDTGELFF TGTGCCAGCAGTCCAGACACCGGGGAGCTGTTTTTT
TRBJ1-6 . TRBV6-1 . CASSENGNSPLHF TGTGCCAGCAGTGAAAACGGGAATTCACCCCTCCACTTT
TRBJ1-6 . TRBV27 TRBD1 CASGTGTGNSPLHF TGTGCCAGCGGTACCGGGACAGGGAACTCACCCCTCCACTTT
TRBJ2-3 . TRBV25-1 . CASNRGTDTQYF TGTGCCAGCAATCGGGGGACAGATACGCAGTATTTT
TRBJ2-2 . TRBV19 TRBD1 CASSRQGMNTGELFF TGTGCCAGTAGTCGACAGGGGATGAACACCGGGGAGCTGTTTTTT
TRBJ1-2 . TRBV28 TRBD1 CASRDPGQGYGYTF TGTGCCAGCAGAGACCCGGGACAGGGCTATGGCTACACCTTC
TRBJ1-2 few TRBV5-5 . CASSRSVQGYGYTF TGTGCCAGCAGCCGTAGTGTACAGGGTTATGGCTACACCTTC
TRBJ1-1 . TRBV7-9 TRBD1 CASSLGDRVNTEAFF TGTGCCAGCAGCTTAGGGGACAGGGTGAACACTGAAGCTTTCTTT
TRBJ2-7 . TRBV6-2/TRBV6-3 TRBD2 CASSFTGGRYEQYF TGTGCCAGCAGTTTTACGGGGGGACGGTACGAGCAGTACTTC
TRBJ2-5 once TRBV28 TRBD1 CASSSGGGETQYF TGTGCCAGCAGTTCAGGGGGCGGAGAGACCCAGTACTTC